The entry below gives a single T cell receptor beta chain sequence along with its context. Its antigen is still unknown. Produced via immunoSEQ multiplex PCR; TCRdb's table is partial and in-frame only. The table lists 50,000 to 70,000 clones, around 83% of them singletons. These data originate in a study of a mutant IDH1 vaccine in newly diagnosed glioma. About the study: Those enrolled had earlier been treated with radiotherapy, temozolomide, or both, mostly both.

Indicated time point: week 47, end of study. Doses comprised 300 ug of mutant IDH1 20-mer peptide each, plus topical imiquimod. Patients in the study were vaccinated eight times, receiving shots in weeks 1, 3, 5, 7, 11, 15, 19 and 23. The germline V gene encodes CDR1 MNHNS and CDR2 SASEGT. This CDR3 comprises 14 residues. Between the trimmed V and J ends, which lost 4 bases and 0 bases, there was a span of 9 bases. The sequence derives from a woman aged 50 to 60 with glioma. The rearrangement links TRBV6-1 to TRBJ2-5; D possibly corresponds to TRBD1 (6 bases). Sample: PBMCs, taken from a glioma patient whose treatment included an IDH1 peptide vaccine. The CDR3 region is CASSAQGDQETQYF. The CDR3 DNA is TGTGCCAGCAGTGCACAGGGAGACCAAGAGACCCAGTACTTC.